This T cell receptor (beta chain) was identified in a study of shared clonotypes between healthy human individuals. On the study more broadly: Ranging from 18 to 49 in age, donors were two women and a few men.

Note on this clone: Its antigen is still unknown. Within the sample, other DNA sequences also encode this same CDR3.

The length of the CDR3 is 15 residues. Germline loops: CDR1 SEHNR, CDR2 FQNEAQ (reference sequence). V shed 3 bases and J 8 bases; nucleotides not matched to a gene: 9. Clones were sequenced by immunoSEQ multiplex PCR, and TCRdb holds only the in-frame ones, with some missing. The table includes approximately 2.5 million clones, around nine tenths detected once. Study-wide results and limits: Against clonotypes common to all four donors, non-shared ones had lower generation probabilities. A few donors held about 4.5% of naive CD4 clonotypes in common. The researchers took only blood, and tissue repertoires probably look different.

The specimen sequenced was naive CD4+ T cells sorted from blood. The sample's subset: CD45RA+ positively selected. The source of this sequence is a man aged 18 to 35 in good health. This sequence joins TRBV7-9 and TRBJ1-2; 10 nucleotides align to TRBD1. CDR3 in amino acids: CASSLGDRGRDGYTF. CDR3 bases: TGTGCCAGCAGCTTGGGGGACAGGGGAAGAGACGGCTACACCTTC.